The text below deals with one T cell receptor (beta chain). This sample was included in a study of T cell changes during pregnancy in multiple sclerosis. Some clones are missing from TCRdb's copy, which holds only in-frame ones; the method was immunoSEQ multiplex PCR. This sample has about 41,000 clones, with roughly 93% found just once. V was shortened by 0 bases and J by 8 bases, with 14 bases between the two germline ends. Germline V gives CDR1 MGHRA, CDR2 YSYEKL. The CDR3 sequence is 14 residues long. The sample in question was CD8+ T cells from peripheral blood mononuclear cells, obtained in the third trimester of pregnancy. V is TRBV4-1 and J is TRBJ2-7; a weak D match, TRBD2 (6 bases). The TCR sequence derives from a female donor with multiple sclerosis, enrolled in a pregnancy study. The CDR3 is CASSQEGAGSKQYF. Here the CDR3 DNA reads TGCGCCAGCAGCCAAGAGGGCGCGGGGAGTAAGCAGTACTTC.